In this sample, the clone carrying this T cell receptor beta chain turned up a few times. Its antigen is currently unknown. TCRdb re-derived calls from the reads in MiXCR, one entry per CDR3 protein. Of about 150,000 distinct CDR3 sequences listed, over 25% are singletons. Germline V lookup: CDR1 SGHVS, CDR2 FQNEAQ. The CDR3 runs to 15 residues. Trimming shortened V by 4 bases and J by 4 bases, and 13 bases separated the two germline ends. This entry belongs to a study of T cell repertoires in cytomegalovirus infection. Study-wide points: CMV-specific TCR beta clonotypes restricted by HLA-C dominated the ex vivo response. Accumulated public TCR beta family frequency recognized individuals carrying CMV together with the relevant HLA.

Sequenced here: CD8+ T cells from cultured PBMCs, sampled from culture after CMV antigen stimulation. This receptor was obtained from a human donor in good health (CMV status not recorded). Some clones in this sample may be carry-over from other donors' samples. The rearrangement joins TRBV7-8 to TRBJ2-2; D might be TRBD1 (7 bases). The CDR3 region has the DNA TGTGCCAGCAGCTGGGTGCAGGGGGGCACCGGGGAGCTGTTTTTT. The encoded protein is CASSWVQGGTGELFF. Combining the CDR3 with reference TRBV7-8 and TRBJ2-2 gives the whole variable domain GAGVSQSPRYKVAKRGQDVALRCDPISGHVSLFWYQQALGQGPEFLTYFQNEAQLDKSGLPSDRFFAERPEGSVSTLKIQRTQQEDSAVYLCASSWVQGGTGELFFGEGSRLTVL.